This T cell receptor (beta chain) was sequenced in a study of T cells in Graves' hyperthyroidism and ophthalmopathy. Overall study findings and caveats: Ophthalmopathy was distinguished from stable hyperthyroidism by 13 V-J signatures.

V trimming: 2 bases; J trimming: 6 bases; junction bases outside the gene matches: 5. Looked up from germline, CDR1 is SGHRS and CDR2 is YFSETQ. The CDR3 is 14 amino acids. RNA transcripts provided the source from which TCR beta CDR3 regions were amplified. The HTBI primer set drove a first-round RT-PCR of the TCR CDR3. TCRdb reprocessed the multiplex PCR reads with MiXCR, giving one entry per CDR3 protein. This sample has roughly 520,000 distinct CDR3 sequences, with around 24% found just once. Inclusion characteristics of ophthalmopathy patients comprised a Clinical Activity Score of at least 3, a NOSPECS grade of at least 4, and duration under 3 months. Exclusion of patients followed from uncontrolled infection, other autoimmune disease, pregnancy or lactation. The diagnoses drew upon clinical symptoms, serum thyroxine and TRAb, thyroid ultrasound and orbital computed tomography. Points on this clonotype: Its antigen is undetermined.

The V call is TRBV5-1, the J call TRBJ1-2; 9 bases are shared with TRBD1. This sequence was found in a woman in her 30s with Graves' ophthalmopathy. Material for sequencing was blood. The CDR3 DNA follows: TGCGCCAGCAGCTTCGGGACAGGGCTAAATGGCTACACCTTC. Its translation is CASSFGTGLNGYTF.